The 9 T cell receptor beta chains below come from one sample, sequenced in a study of T cell responses to AZD1222 COVID-19 vaccine. Assay: immunoSEQ multiplex PCR; the TCRdb copy retains only in-frame clones and omits some. This table has under 55,000 clones, about 86% appearing once. Sequences were derived from peripheral blood, sampled on day 0 of AZD1222 vaccination. Receptor source: an adult in good health.

The rearrangement joins TRBV18 to TRBJ2-3; TRBD2 agrees at 10 bases. Trimming removed 1 base from V and 0 bases from J; junction bases left unmatched: 7. This CDR3 is built from 18 residues. The germline gives CDR1 KGHSH, CDR2 LQKENI. The CDR3 bases are TGTGCCAGCTCACCACGATCGACTAGCGGGTCTAGCACAGATACGCAGTATTTT. Translated: CASSPRSTSGSSTDTQYF.

This clone was found a few times. The chain couples TRBV2 to TRBJ1-5; no definite D call. The V end lost 6 bases, the J end lost 7 bases, and 13 bases lay between the germline ends. Germline V CDR1 and CDR2: SNHLY, FYNNEI. The CDR3 has 13 residues. This CDR3 is CASRTEGNQPQHF. As DNA, the CDR3 is TGTGCCAGCAGAACGGAGGGAAACCAGCCCCAGCATTTT.

The J gene is TRBJ1-1, the V gene TRBV2; the D gene is possibly TRBD1 (6 bases). V was trimmed by 6 bases and J by 1 base, leaving 15 bases between them. Germline CDR1 and CDR2: SNHLY and FYNNEI. The CDR3 consists of 15 residues. The CDR3 is CASRYRATENTEAFF. Written as DNA, the CDR3 is TGTGCCAGCAGATACAGGGCCACGGAGAACACTGAAGCTTTCTTT.

The chain recombines TRBV6-2 or TRBV6-3 with TRBJ2-5, with 7 nucleotides matching TRBD1. Germline V lookup: CDR1 MNHEY, CDR2 SVGEGT. V lost 4 bases, J lost 1 base, and 6 bases stayed unmatched. The CDR3 spans 15 residues. The CDR3 coding sequence is TGTGCCAGCAGTTCTGGACAGGTTTTCCAAGAGACCCAGTACTTC. Its translation: CASSSGQVFQETQYF.

CDR3 region: CASSPGRGEKLFF. CDR3 nucleotide sequence: TGTGCCAGCTCACCAGGAAGAGGGGAGAAACTGTTTTTT. The chain couples TRBV18 to TRBJ1-4; tentative D call: TRBD1 (5 bases). There are 13 residues in the CDR3. Trimming left V 2 bases short and J 11 bases short, with 12 bases between. The germline gives CDR1 KGHSH, CDR2 LQKENI.

V gene TRBV9 combines with J gene TRBJ2-5, with TRBD2 identical over 11 bases. This CDR3 comprises 16 residues. Trimming at V came to 2 bases and at J to 5 bases, leaving 8 bases not matched to a gene. Per the germline V gene, CDR1 is SGDLS and CDR2 is YYNGEE. In DNA form, the CDR3 reads TGTGCCAGCAGCGTGAATAGCGGGGGGGCCTTGGAGACCCAGTACTTC. Its protein is CASSVNSGGALETQYF. The complete variable domain, with remaining parts taken from reference TRBV9 and TRBJ2-5, reads DSGVTQTPKHLITATGQRVTLRCSPRSGDLSVYWYQQSLDQGLQFLIQYYNGEERAKGNILERFSAQQFPDLHSELNLSSLELGDSALYFCASSVNSGGALETQYFGPGTRLLVL.

The V and J genes are TRBV7-2 and TRBJ2-7; D is unresolved. CDR3 size: 14 residues. Trimming removed 1 base at V and 1 base at J, with 8 bases between. The germline V gene encodes CDR1 SGHTA and CDR2 FQGNSA. CDR3 nucleotide sequence: TGTGCCAGCAGCTTAGATCTGGGGTCCTACGAGCAGTACTTC. Residues: CASSLDLGSYEQYF.

This clone has more than one count but fewer than ten. The CDR3 DNA sequence: TGTGCCAGCAGCATGGGAGGGGGCGCGGAAAAACTGTTTTTT. Translated: CASSMGGGAEKLFF. The gene calls are TRBV3-1 (or the pseudogene TRBV3-2) and TRBJ1-4, with 7 positions matching TRBD1. Germline V gene lookup returns CDR1 LGHDT and CDR2 YNNKEL (reference sequence). Trimming cost V 5 bases and J 8 bases; bases outside gene matches: 8. The CDR3 length is 14 residues.

V and J are TRBV19 and TRBJ2-6, with a tentative D call TRBD2 (7 bases). The CDR3 spans 18 residues. Trimming removed 5 bases from V and 1 base from J, with 18 bases in between. CDR1 and CDR2 (germline): LNHDA, SQIVND (reference sequence). CDR3 nucleotides: TGTGCCAGTAGTGACCGGCGGGGGCGCATGTCTGGGGCCAACGTCCTGACTTTC. This encodes CASSDRRGRMSGANVLTF.